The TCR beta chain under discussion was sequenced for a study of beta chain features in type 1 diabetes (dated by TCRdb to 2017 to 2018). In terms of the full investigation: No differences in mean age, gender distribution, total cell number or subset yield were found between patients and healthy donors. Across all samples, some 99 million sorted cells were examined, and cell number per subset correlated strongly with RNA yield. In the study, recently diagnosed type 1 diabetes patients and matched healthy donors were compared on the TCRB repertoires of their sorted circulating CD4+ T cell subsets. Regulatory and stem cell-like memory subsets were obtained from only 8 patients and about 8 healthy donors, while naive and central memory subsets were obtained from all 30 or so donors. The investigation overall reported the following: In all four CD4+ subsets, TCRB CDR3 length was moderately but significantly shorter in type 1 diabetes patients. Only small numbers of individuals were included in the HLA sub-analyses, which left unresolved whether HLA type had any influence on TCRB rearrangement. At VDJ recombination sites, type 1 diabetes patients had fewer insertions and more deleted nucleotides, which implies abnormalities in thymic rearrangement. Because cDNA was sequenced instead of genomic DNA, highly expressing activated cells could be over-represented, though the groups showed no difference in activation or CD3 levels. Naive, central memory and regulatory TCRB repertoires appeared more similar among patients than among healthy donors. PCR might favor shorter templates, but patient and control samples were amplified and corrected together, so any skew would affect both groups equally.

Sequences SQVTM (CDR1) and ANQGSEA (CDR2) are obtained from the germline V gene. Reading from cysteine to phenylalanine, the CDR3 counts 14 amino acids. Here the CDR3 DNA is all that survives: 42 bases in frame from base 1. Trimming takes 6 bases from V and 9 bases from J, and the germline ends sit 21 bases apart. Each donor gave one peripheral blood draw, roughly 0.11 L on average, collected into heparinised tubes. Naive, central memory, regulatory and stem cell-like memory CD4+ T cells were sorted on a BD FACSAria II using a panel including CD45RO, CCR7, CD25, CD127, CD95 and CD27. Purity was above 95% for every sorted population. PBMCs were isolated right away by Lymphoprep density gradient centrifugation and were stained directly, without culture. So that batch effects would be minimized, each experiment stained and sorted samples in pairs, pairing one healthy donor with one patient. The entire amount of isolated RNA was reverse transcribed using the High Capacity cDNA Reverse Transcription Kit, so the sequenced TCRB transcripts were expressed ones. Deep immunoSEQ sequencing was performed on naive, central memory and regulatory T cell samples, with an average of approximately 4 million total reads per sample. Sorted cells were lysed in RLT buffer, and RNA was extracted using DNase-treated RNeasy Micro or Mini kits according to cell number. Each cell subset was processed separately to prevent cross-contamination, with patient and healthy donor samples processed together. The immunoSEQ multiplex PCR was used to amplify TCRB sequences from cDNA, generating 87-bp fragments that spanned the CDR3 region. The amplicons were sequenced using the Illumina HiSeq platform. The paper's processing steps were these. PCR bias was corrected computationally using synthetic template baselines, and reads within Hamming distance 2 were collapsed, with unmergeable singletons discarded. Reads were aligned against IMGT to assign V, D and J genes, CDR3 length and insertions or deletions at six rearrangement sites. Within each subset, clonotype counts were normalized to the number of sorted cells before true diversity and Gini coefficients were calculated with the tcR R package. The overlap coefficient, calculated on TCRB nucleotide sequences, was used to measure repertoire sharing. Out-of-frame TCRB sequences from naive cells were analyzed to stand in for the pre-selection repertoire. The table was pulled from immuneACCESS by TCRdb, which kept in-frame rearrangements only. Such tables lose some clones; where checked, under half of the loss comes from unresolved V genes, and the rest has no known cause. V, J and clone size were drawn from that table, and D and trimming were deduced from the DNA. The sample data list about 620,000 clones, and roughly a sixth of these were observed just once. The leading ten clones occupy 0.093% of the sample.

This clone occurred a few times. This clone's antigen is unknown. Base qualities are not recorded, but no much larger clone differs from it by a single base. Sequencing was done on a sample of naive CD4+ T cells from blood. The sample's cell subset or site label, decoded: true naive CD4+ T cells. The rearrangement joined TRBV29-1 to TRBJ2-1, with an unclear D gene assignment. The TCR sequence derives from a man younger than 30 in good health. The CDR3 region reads CSVRRPLGSGEQFF. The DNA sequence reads TGCAGCGTCCGACGGCCTTTGGGGTCTGGTGAGCAGTTCTTC.